This TCR beta chain is from a study of siplizumab effects on memory and regulatory T cells. Study-level results: Alloreactive sequences whose origin lay in unstimulated CD4+ memory cells were significantly reduced by siplizumab.

Assaying covered 85,000 to 100,000 TCR templates per sample. The repertoire was sequenced with immunoSEQ multiplex PCR; TCRdb's copy has only in-frame clones and lacks some. The top ten hold 0.025% to 0.035% of the sample, which has 70,000 to 100,000 clones, roughly 96% seen once. The sample holds one count of this clone. Its cognate antigen is unknown. The CDR3 consists of 14 residues. V gave up 7 bases and J gave up 7 bases; unmatched junction bases: 9. CDR1 and CDR2 (germline): GTSNPN, SVGIG (reference sequence). What was sequenced was naive CD4+ T cells sorted from blood. The receptor's source is a human donor in good health. The chain employs TRBV30 and TRBJ2-1; 11 bases are a match to TRBD1. The CDR3 DNA sequence: TGTGCCTTCCCTCCGGGACAGGGGGGAAATGAGCAGTTCTTC. It is translated as CAFPPGQGGNEQFF.